This T cell receptor (beta chain) was documented in a study of blood T cell repertoires in COVID-19 (TCRdb year 2020). About the investigation overall: Collaborator samples came from the United States, Italy and Spain and covered acute and convalescent phases of COVID-19. The prospective study material was composed of cDNA or gDNA derived from T cells, B-cell-depleted T cells, or PBMCs. Deeply sampled blood TCRbeta repertoires from subjects exposed to, actively infected with, or recovered from COVID-19 were included in the dataset. The repertoires were released in a freely available public database intended as a resource for research on the immune response to SARS-CoV-2. The samples were drawn from two sources: the first 160 participants of the ongoing ImmuneRACE study, and approximately 1,300 subjects contributed by 6 global collaborators. The sample metadata nearly always contained a de-identified subject ID, COVID-19 status, age in years and sex. Where available, HLA class I and class II types were obtained from metadata supplied by the sample provider rather than from assay-based typing.

Cut back by 4 bases and 2 bases, the V and J ends lie 14 bases apart. Its CDR3 holds 15 amino acids, cysteine through phenylalanine. Just CDR3 DNA is preserved here, 45 bases in frame from base 1. The CDR1 and CDR2 encoded by the germline V gene are SGHAT and FQNNGV. In Seattle, one collaborating source enrolled patients while the infection was active and tracked those patients longitudinally over the course of disease. Collaborating institutions collected whole blood in K2EDTA tubes following their own protocols. For TCRbeta analysis, collaborator samples were shipped as frozen whole blood, as isolated PBMCs, or as DNA extracted from either sample type. Overall study outcomes, separate from this receptor: Clinical and demographic metadata were provided uncurated, with the amount varying by source and participant.

The immunoSEQ Assay, a bias-controlled multiplex PCR, was used to amplify TCRbeta CDR3 regions from genomic DNA. Turning to the authors' computational methods: Nucleated cell counts per sample were estimated from amplification of reference gene primers within the assay. To quantify the absolute abundance of each unique TCRbeta CDR3 rearrangement, sequence reads were collapsed and filtered. For each sample, productive Simpson clonality was calculated as the square root of Simpson's diversity index over productive rearrangements. Held by TCRdb, this immuneACCESS table contains in-frame sequences only and omits some clones. Under half of the omission traces to an unresolved V gene where checked; the cause of the rest is unknown. The V and J calls and clone size are taken from that table; D and trimming were inferred from the DNA. Within this sample are tens of thousands of clones, with 75% to 85% of them counted one time only. Of the sample, around 7% is held by the ten largest clones.

Remarks on this clone: Its cognate antigen has yet to be identified. Base qualities were left out, and no much larger clone turns up one base away.

What was sequenced was peripheral blood. The clonotype originates from a man aged 25-40 years with COVID-19, enrolled during active disease. The V and J segments used are TRBV11-2 and TRBJ2-5; the D segment cannot be called with confidence. The sequenced DNA is TGTGCCAGCAGCTCACTTATCGGGTTACAAGAGACCCAGTACTTC. It translates to CASSSLIGLQETQYF.